These 16 T cell receptor beta chains share one sample of origin, sequenced in a study of blood T cell repertoires in COVID-19. Sequencing used immunoSEQ multiplex PCR; TCRdb keeps in-frame clones, though not all of them. The top ten hold roughly 6.3% of the sample, which has around 250,000 clones, about 86% seen once. What was sequenced was peripheral blood. These receptors originate from a man in his 60s with acute or convalescent COVID-19.

The chain employs TRBV3-1 (or the pseudogene TRBV3-2) and TRBJ2-7; possibly TRBD2 for D (7 bases). This CDR3 comprises 16 residues. Germline-derived CDR1 and CDR2 are LGHDT and YNNKEL (reference sequence). Trimming took 5 bases from V and 4 from J, leaving 21 bases between them. This CDR3 reads CASSGLGGRERYEQYF. The DNA of the CDR3 is TGTGCCAGCAGCGGCCTTGGGGGGCGGGAGAGGTACGAGCAGTACTTC.

This sequence joins TRBV5-8 and TRBJ2-4; the D gene is possibly TRBD1 (6 bases). Germline CDR1 and CDR2: SGHTS and YDEGEE. V lost 3 bases and J lost 8, with 15 bases in between. This CDR3 spans 14 amino acids. CDR3 protein: CASSWRQVEDIQYF. The CDR3 DNA is TGTGCCAGCAGCTGGCGACAGGTGGAAGACATTCAGTACTTC.

V is TRBV5-6 and J is TRBJ2-1; TRBD2 might be the D (5 bases). V shed 3 bases and J shed 6 bases, with 19 bases lying between them. CDR1 and CDR2 from the germline V gene are SGHDT and YYEEEE. The CDR3 totals 16 residues. CDR3 nucleotides: TGTGCCAGCAGCTGGGGAGACGGGTTGGTGGGCAATGAGCAGTTCTTC. Protein product: CASSWGDGLVGNEQFF.

The V gene is TRBV3-1 (or the pseudogene TRBV3-2), the J gene TRBJ1-1, with no clear D. The V end lost 2 bases, the J end lost 1 base, and 5 bases lay between the germline ends. The CDR3 is 13 amino acids. CDR1 is LGHDT, CDR2 YNNKEL, per germline (reference sequence). The CDR3 sequence: CASSQIRNTEAFF. Here the CDR3 DNA reads TGTGCCAGCAGCCAAATCAGGAACACTGAAGCTTTCTTT.

The sample holds one count of this clone. V usage is TRBV10-1 and J usage is TRBJ2-1; D unresolved. V dropped 4 bases and J dropped 5 bases, with 9 bases sitting between them. The CDR3 is 13 residues long. In germline, CDR1 is WNHNN, CDR2 SYGVQD (reference sequence). CDR3 coding DNA: TGCGCCAGCAGTGTGCACCAGAACAATGAGCAGTTCTTC. Translating gives CASSVHQNNEQFF.

The J gene is TRBJ1-1, the V gene TRBV20-1; D might be TRBD1 (5 bases). CDR1 is DFQATT, CDR2 SNEGSKA, per germline (reference sequence). This CDR3 region has 10 residues. V lost 6 bases to trimming and J lost 4 bases, with 6 bases between them. CDR3 DNA sequence: TGCAGTGCAAGGGGCACTGAAGCTTTCTTT. This encodes CSARGTEAFF.

The chain recombines TRBV27 with TRBJ2-1; D remains ambiguous. CDR3 length: 13 residues. The germline V gene encodes CDR1 MNHEY and CDR2 SMNVEV (reference sequence). Deletions cut 0 bases from V and 3 bases from J, with 3 bases between. This CDR3 is CASSLSFYNEQFF. As DNA, the CDR3 is TGTGCCAGCAGTTTATCCTTCTACAATGAGCAGTTCTTC.

The chain carries TRBV10-1 and TRBJ2-7, with 8 nucleotides matching TRBD2. This CDR3 has 14 residues. With V trimmed by 10 bases and J by 1 base, 9 bases remained unmatched. Germline values: CDR1 WNHNN, CDR2 SYGVQD (reference sequence). Here the CDR3 reads CANPPREVSYEQYF. The CDR3 DNA reads as TGCGCCAACCCCCCGCGGGAGGTTTCCTACGAGCAGTACTTC.

This sequence joins TRBV7-2 and TRBJ2-2, with D perhaps TRBD2 (6 bases). With 2 bases removed from V and 5 bases from J, the gap between germline ends came to 9 bases. From germline, CDR1 is SGHTA and CDR2 FQGNSA. This CDR3 comprises 14 residues. The CDR3: CASSLLGGTGELFF. CDR3 sequence (DNA): TGTGCCAGCAGCTTATTGGGGGGAACCGGGGAGCTGTTTTTT.

In its sample, this clone was seen a few times. CDR3 amino acids: CASSPMGDRRETQYF. The CDR3 DNA follows: TGTGCCAGCAGCCCAATGGGGGACAGGCGAGAGACCCAGTACTTC. The chain couples TRBV7-6 to TRBJ2-5, with 8 bases matching TRBD1. Germline V gene lookup returns CDR1 SGHVS and CDR2 FNYEAQ. J gave up 4 bases and V 5 bases, and 9 bases lay outside the gene matches. CDR3 length: 15 amino acids.

This chain joins TRBV4-3 and TRBJ1-3, with D uncertain. Germline V gene data show CDR1 as LGHNA and CDR2 as YSLEER. CDR3 length equals 15 residues. V lost 0 bases to trimming and J lost 4 bases, with 10 bases between them. CDR3 nucleotides: TGCGCCAGCAGCCAAGAGGCGGCGGGCGGAAACACCATATATTTT. Translation: CASSQEAAGGNTIYF.

The chain uses TRBV6-5 and TRBJ1-1, with D tentatively TRBD1 (5 bases). This CDR3 comprises 12 residues. V was trimmed by 4 bases and J by 11 bases, leaving 14 bases between them. CDR1 is MNHEY, CDR2 SVGAGI, per germline. The DNA for the CDR3 is TGTGCCAGCAGTTCCCGGGGCCGGGGGGCTTTCTTT. Protein sequence: CASSSRGRGAFF.

The rearrangement uses TRBV19 and TRBJ2-7, with 9 bases aligning to TRBD2. Unmatched junction bases numbered 7, after V lost 6 bases and J lost 4 bases. Germline V gene lookup returns CDR1 LNHDA and CDR2 SQIVND (reference sequence). CDR3 length: 14 residues. The CDR3, as DNA: TGTGCCAGTAGCAAGGCGGGAGGGGGATACGAGCAGTACTTC. Amino acids: CASSKAGGGYEQYF.

As to this clone: At one end, the junction sequence differs from germline, possibly due to a read error. This chain connects TRBV18 to TRBJ1-1, with D possibly matching TRBD1 (5 bases). Germline CDR1 and CDR2: KGHSH and LQKENI. The CDR3 contains 14 residues. The DNA for the CDR3 is TGTGCCAGCTCCCTACAACGGGGGAACAGTGAAGCTTTCTTT. It encodes CASSLQRGNSEAFF.

J is TRBJ1-4 and V is TRBV28; TRBD1 matches at 9 bases. The CDR3 loop spans 15 amino acids. J lost 7 bases, V lost 3 bases, and 6 bases had no gene match. The germline CDR1 and CDR2 sequences are MDHEN and SYDVKM. This chain's CDR3 is CASSFSQGAAEKLFF. DNA of the CDR3: TGTGCCAGCAGTTTCTCACAGGGGGCAGCTGAAAAACTGTTTTTT.

This clone was counted once. The J gene is TRBJ2-7, the V gene TRBV11-3, with D possibly being TRBD2 (6 bases). From germline, CDR1 is SGHNT and CDR2 YENEEA. The CDR3 length is 14 residues. V was trimmed by 3 bases and J by 6 bases, leaving 15 bases between them. The CDR3, as DNA: TGTGCCAGCAGCTTTCGGGTTCAGCGGGTCGAGCAGTACTTC. Protein: CASSFRVQRVEQYF.